These 25 T cell receptor beta chains share one sample of origin, sequenced in a study of cytomegalovirus exposure and HLA in healthy donors. The PCR made use of 60 Vbeta and 13 Jbeta primers. Generated by immunoSEQ multiplex PCR, the TCRdb table keeps only in-frame clones and is missing some. The table lists 150,000 to 200,000 clones. The sequenced material came from PBMCs. These receptors were taken from a young man in good health and CMV-seronegative.

DNA for the CDR3: TGTGCCAGTAGGGGGGCTTCCATGGAAAAACTGTTTTTT. Translation gives CASRGASMEKLFF. The rearrangement uses TRBV19 and TRBJ1-4; D is possibly TRBD1 (6 bases). The germline V and J ends were trimmed by 6 bases and 8 bases, with 13 bases remaining between them. CDR3 length: 13 amino acids. Looked up from germline, CDR1 is LNHDA and CDR2 is SQIVND (reference sequence).

The chain uses TRBV19 and TRBJ1-1; 7 bases are a match to TRBD1. V lost 7 bases and J lost 1; bases outside the gene matches: 3. Germline V gene data show CDR1 as LNHDA and CDR2 as SQIVND (reference sequence). There are 13 residues in the CDR3. The DNA for the CDR3 is TGTGCCAGTATAGGGGGCGGGAACACTGAAGCTTTCTTT. Amino acid sequence: CASIGGGNTEAFF.

With respect to this clone: The sample has other DNA sequences that encode this CDR3 too. The rearrangement joins TRBV6-5 to TRBJ1-2; 10 bases map to TRBD1. Germline V gene data show CDR1 as MNHEY and CDR2 as SVGAGI. The V segment lost 0 bases and the J segment 4 bases; nucleotides outside the gene matches: 5. CDR3 size: 16 residues. The CDR3 DNA sequence: TGTGCCAGCAGTTACTCTCGGACAGGGGGTGGCTATGGCTACACCTTC. It is translated as CASSYSRTGGGYGYTF.

This rearrangement joins TRBV28 to TRBJ2-7; D might be TRBD1 (6 bases). The V gene lost 3 bases and the J gene lost 0 bases, with 9 bases spanning the gap. From germline, CDR1 is MDHEN and CDR2 SYDVKM. This CDR3 region has 14 residues. The CDR3 spells CASSFQGNSYEQYF. The CDR3 DNA is TGTGCCAGCAGTTTCCAGGGGAACTCCTACGAGCAGTACTTC.

The chain uses TRBV4-2 and TRBJ2-1, with 9 bases matching TRBD2. The CDR3 totals 17 residues. Germline V CDR1 and CDR2: LGHNA, YNFKEQ. J was trimmed by 0 bases and V by 0 bases; bases with no gene match: 3. The CDR3: CASSQELAGVSYNEQFF. The CDR3 DNA reads TGTGCCAGCAGCCAAGAATTAGCGGGAGTCTCCTACAATGAGCAGTTCTTC.

V usage is TRBV28 and J usage is TRBJ2-2, with D hard to call. Trimming removed 2 bases at V and 4 bases at J, with 11 bases between. This CDR3 has 15 residues. CDR1 and CDR2 from the germline V gene are MDHEN and SYDVKM. CDR3 loop: CASSLSGWSTGELFF. The CDR3 bases are TGTGCCAGCAGTTTAAGTGGATGGAGCACCGGGGAGCTGTTTTTT.

V and J are TRBV21-1 and TRBJ2-2; the DNA was not compared with TRBD2, the D call given in the table. TRBV21-1 constitutes a pseudogene. CDR3 length: 22 amino acids. CDR3 region: CASSETVPKVDGRGLDTGELFF. As DNA, the CDR3 is TGTGCCAGCAGCGAAACGGTCCCGAAAGTTGACGGGAGGGGTTTGGACACCGGGGAGCTGTTTTTT.

This rearrangement joins TRBV27 to TRBJ2-5, with TRBD1 matching over 12 bases. The CDR3 totals 15 residues. Per the germline V gene, CDR1 is MNHEY and CDR2 is SMNVEV (reference sequence). V shed 8 bases and J 5 bases; nucleotides not matched to a gene: 9. CDR3 nucleotide sequence: TGTGCCAGCTCCCCGGGACAGGGGGCTTTTGAGACCCAGTACTTC. Its protein is CASSPGQGAFETQYF.

The V call is TRBV5-1, the J call TRBJ1-1; 10 nucleotides agree with TRBD1. This CDR3 region has 13 residues. Losses at the gene ends were 0 bases for V and 8 bases for J; bases not matched to a gene: 1. CDR1 is SGHRS and CDR2 is YFSETQ in the germline V gene. CDR3 in amino acids: CASSLGTGGEAFF. Written as DNA, the CDR3 is TGCGCCAGCAGCTTGGGGACAGGGGGAGAAGCTTTCTTT.

This rearrangement joins TRBV7-9 to TRBJ1-1; no firm D call. V was pared by 6 bases and J by 6 bases, with 11 bases between. CDR1 is SEHNR and CDR2 is FQNEAQ in the germline V gene (reference sequence). The CDR3 runs to 12 residues. The CDR3 spells CASSRRRAEAFF. For the CDR3, the DNA is TGTGCCAGCAGTCGCAGGCGGGCTGAAGCTTTCTTT.

This CDR3 is CASSGLAGSRYF. DNA of the CDR3: TGCGCCAGCAGTGGACTAGCGGGATCGCGGTATTTT. The rearrangement uses TRBV10-1 and TRBJ2-3; 11 bases are a match to TRBD2. CDR3 length: 12 residues. Trimming cost V 4 bases and J 14 bases; bases outside gene matches: 5. In germline, CDR1 is WNHNN, CDR2 SYGVQD (reference sequence).

The chain carries TRBV7-3 and TRBJ2-1; weak D call: TRBD2 (6 bases). Germline CDR1 SGHTA, CDR2 FQGTGA. V lost 1 base and J 0 bases, leaving 10 bases between the germline ends. The CDR3 contains 16 residues. The CDR3 sequence is CASSLKATSSYNEQFF. The CDR3 DNA is TGTGCCAGCAGCTTAAAGGCGACTAGCTCCTACAATGAGCAGTTCTTC.

The V gene is TRBV18, the J gene TRBJ1-2; D gene ambiguous. The V end lost 6 bases, the J end lost 8 bases, and 19 bases lay between the germline ends. Per germline, CDR1 KGHSH and CDR2 LQKENI. The CDR3 has 14 residues. The CDR3 reads CASSPTSGEYGYTF. The CDR3 bases are TGTGCCAGCTCCCCCACGAGTGGAGAGTACGGCTACACCTTC.

The chain is built from TRBV10-1 and TRBJ2-7; 9 nucleotides align to TRBD1. V lost 6 bases to trimming and J lost 3 bases; unmatched junction nucleotides: 6. Germline CDR1 reads WNHNN; CDR2 reads SYGVQD (reference sequence). CDR3 length: 14 residues. The CDR3 DNA is TGCGCCAGCAGCCTTCGGGACAGGGTCTACGAGCAGTACTTC. Its protein is CASSLRDRVYEQYF.

The V gene is TRBV6-5, the J gene TRBJ2-2; possibly TRBD1 for D (5 bases). V lost 4 bases and J lost 4, with 13 bases in between. Germline V CDR1 and CDR2: MNHEY, SVGAGI. This CDR3 comprises 15 residues. The CDR3 DNA follows: TGTGCCAGCAGTTGGACACGACGATTCACCGGGGAGCTGTTTTTT. Its protein product is CASSWTRRFTGELFF.

J is TRBJ2-2 and V is TRBV7-9; D uncertain. Trimming pared 1 base from V and 5 bases from J, leaving 8 bases between. The CDR3 is 14 residues long. The germline V gene encodes CDR1 SEHNR and CDR2 FQNEAQ (reference sequence). CDR3 bases: TGTGCCAGCAGCTTAGGGGCGTCAACCGGGGAGCTGTTTTTT. Translating it yields CASSLGASTGELFF.

This chain uses TRBV5-4 with TRBJ2-1; TRBD2 might be the D (6 bases). The V end lost 3 bases, the J end lost 2 bases, and 12 bases lay between the germline ends. The CDR3 sequence is 15 residues long. The germline CDR1 and CDR2 sequences are SGHNT and YYREEE (reference sequence). CDR3 amino acids: CASSSRDSPYNEQFF. The CDR3 coding sequence is TGTGCCAGCAGCTCCCGGGACTCCCCCTACAATGAGCAGTTCTTC.

V and J are TRBV25-1 and TRBJ2-7, with D hard to call. CDR3 size: 11 residues. Germline V gene data show CDR1 as MGHDK and CDR2 as SYGVNS. V was clipped by 8 bases and J by 1 base, with 6 bases between them. For the CDR3, the DNA is TGTGCCAGCTCTTATTCCTACGAGCAGTACTTC. It is translated as CASSYSYEQYF.

The rearrangement joins TRBV6-1 to TRBJ1-1; no clear D gene. Between the trimmed V and J ends, which lost 5 bases and 1 base, there was a span of 8 bases. CDR1 MNHNS and CDR2 SASEGT come from the germline V gene. The CDR3 contains 13 residues. In nucleotides, the CDR3 is TGTGCCAGCAGTAACAGAGAGAACACTGAAGCTTTCTTT. Translation gives CASSNRENTEAFF.

The rearrangement links TRBV6-5 to TRBJ1-6; D remains ambiguous. CDR1 is MNHEY and CDR2 is SVGAGI in the germline V gene. V was pared by 0 bases and J by 5 bases, with 8 bases between. The CDR3 contains 15 residues. CDR3 amino acids: CASSYSARNNSPLHF. The CDR3 region has the DNA TGTGCCAGCAGTTACTCGGCTCGAAATAATTCACCCCTCCACTTT.

Here the CDR3 DNA reads TGTGCCAGCAGTTTAACCAGGGGCAATCAGCCCCAGCATTTT. Protein sequence: CASSLTRGNQPQHF. The chain uses TRBV28 and TRBJ1-5, with TRBD1 as a possible D gene (5 bases). Trimming left V 2 bases short and J 2 bases short, with 7 bases between. Germline V lookup: CDR1 MDHEN, CDR2 SYDVKM. The CDR3 is made up of 14 amino acids.

This sequence joins TRBV11-2 and TRBJ1-5; weak D call: TRBD1 (5 bases). Per the germline V gene, CDR1 is SGHAT and CDR2 is FQNNGV. The CDR3 sequence is 17 residues long. V lost 1 base and J 5 bases, leaving 18 bases between the germline ends. The CDR3 DNA sequence: TGTGCCAGCAGCTTAGGTGGGGCAGGAGGGCTCGATCAGCCCCAGCATTTT. This translates into CASSLGGAGGLDQPQHF. The whole variable domain, remainder taken from reference TRBV11-2 and TRBJ1-5, is EAGVAQSPRYKIIEKRQSVAFWCNPISGHATLYWYQQILGQGPKLLIQFQNNGVVDDSQLPKDRFSAERLKGVDSTLKIQPAKLEDSAVYLCASSLGGAGGLDQPQHFGDGTRLSIL.

V usage is TRBV5-1 and J usage is TRBJ2-1; unclear D gene. There are 17 residues in the CDR3. V lost 0 bases, J lost 0 bases, and 13 bases lay in between. CDR1 is SGHRS and CDR2 is YFSETQ in the germline V gene. CDR3 in amino acids: CASSLGYGLISYNEQFF. DNA of the CDR3: TGCGCCAGCAGCTTGGGTTATGGGCTTATCTCCTACAATGAGCAGTTCTTC.

V gene TRBV7-9 combines with J gene TRBJ1-4; the match to TRBD1 covers 9 bases. Germline CDR1 reads SEHNR; CDR2 reads FQNEAQ (reference sequence). The CDR3 has 16 residues. V was pared by 0 bases and J by 8 bases, with 7 bases of the junction left unmatched. This CDR3 reads CASSLAPGQGVEKLFF. The CDR3 DNA follows: TGTGCCAGCAGCTTAGCGCCGGGACAGGGTGTGGAAAAACTGTTTTTT.

The chain carries TRBV5-4 and TRBJ1-1; TRBD1 agrees at 9 bases. J gave up 10 bases and V 0 bases, and 7 bases lay outside the gene matches. CDR3 length: 14 residues. Per the germline V gene, CDR1 is SGHNT and CDR2 is YYREEE (reference sequence). The CDR3 region is CASSLGGLTGGAFF. DNA of the CDR3: TGTGCCAGCAGCTTGGGGGGGTTGACAGGGGGAGCTTTCTTT.